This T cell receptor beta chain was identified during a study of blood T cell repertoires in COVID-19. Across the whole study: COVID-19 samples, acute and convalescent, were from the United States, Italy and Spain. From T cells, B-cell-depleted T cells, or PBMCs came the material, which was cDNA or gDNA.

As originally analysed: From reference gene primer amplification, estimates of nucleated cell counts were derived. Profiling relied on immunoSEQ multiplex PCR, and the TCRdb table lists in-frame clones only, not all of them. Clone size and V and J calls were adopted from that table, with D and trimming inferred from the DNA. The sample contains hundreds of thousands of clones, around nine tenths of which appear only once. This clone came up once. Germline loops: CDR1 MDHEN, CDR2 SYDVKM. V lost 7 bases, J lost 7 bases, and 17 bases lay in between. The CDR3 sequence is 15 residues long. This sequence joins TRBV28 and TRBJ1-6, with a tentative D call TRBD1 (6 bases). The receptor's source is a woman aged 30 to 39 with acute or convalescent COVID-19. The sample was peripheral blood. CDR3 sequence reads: CASKGGAWANSPLHF. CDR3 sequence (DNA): TGTGCCAGCAAAGGGGGGGCATGGGCCAATTCACCCCTCCACTTT.